Following are 2 T cell receptor beta chains from one sample sequenced in a study of technical replicates of blood from a few donors. Data came from immunoSEQ multiplex PCR; TCRdb stores just in-frame clones and leaves some out. This repertoire shows some 75,000 clones, roughly 96% found once; its top ten account for about 0.31%. The sequenced material came from T cells isolated from PBMCs. These receptors came from a human donor in good health.

V usage is TRBV11-1 and J usage is TRBJ1-5; D gene uncertain. CDR1 SGHAT and CDR2 FQDESV come from the germline V gene (reference sequence). CDR3 length: 13 amino acids. V was pared by 1 base and J by 7 bases, with 8 bases between. In nucleotides, the CDR3 is TGTGCCAGCAGCTTAGAGTTCGGGCAGCCCCAGCATTTT. It yields the protein CASSLEFGQPQHF.

The chain employs TRBV15 and TRBJ1-4; D ambiguous. The length of the CDR3 is 15 residues. V lost 0 bases and J lost 4, with 9 bases in between. CDR1 is LNHNV, CDR2 YYDKDF, per germline (reference sequence). The CDR3 bases are TGTGCCACCAGCAGAGAATACAGCAATAATGAAAAACTGTTTTTT. This translates into CATSREYSNNEKLFF.